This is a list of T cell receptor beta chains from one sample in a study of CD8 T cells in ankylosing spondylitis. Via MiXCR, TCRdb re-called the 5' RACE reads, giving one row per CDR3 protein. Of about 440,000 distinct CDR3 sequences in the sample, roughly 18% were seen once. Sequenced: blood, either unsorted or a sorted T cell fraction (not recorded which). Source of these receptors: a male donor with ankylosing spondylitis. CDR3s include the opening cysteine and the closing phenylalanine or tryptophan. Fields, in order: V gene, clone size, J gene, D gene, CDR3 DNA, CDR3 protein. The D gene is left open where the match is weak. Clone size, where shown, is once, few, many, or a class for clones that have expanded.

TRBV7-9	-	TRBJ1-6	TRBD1	TGTGCCAGCAGCTCCGACAGGGTTTTAGGGTCACCCCTCCACTTT	CASSSDRVLGSPLHF
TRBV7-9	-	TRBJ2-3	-	TGTGCCAGCAGCCACGACAGGATACGAGATACGCAGTATTTT	CASSHDRIRDTQYF
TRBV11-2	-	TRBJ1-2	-	TGTGCCAGCAGCTTAGGTCCAGGTTCTAACTATGGCTACACCTTC	CASSLGPGSNYGYTF
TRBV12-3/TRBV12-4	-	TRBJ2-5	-	TGTGCCAGCAGTTCCCGTCCCGGGACTCACCAAGAGACCCAGTACTTC	CASSSRPGTHQETQYF
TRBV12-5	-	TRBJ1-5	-	TGTGCTAGTGGTCCGGGACATAATCAGCCCCAGCATTTT	CASGPGHNQPQHF
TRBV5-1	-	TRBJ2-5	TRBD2	TGCGCCAGCAGCTACCAGACGGGGCTAGCGGGAGCAGAGACCCAGTACTTC	CASSYQTGLAGAETQYF
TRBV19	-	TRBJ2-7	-	TGTGCCAGTAGTAGAGGACCGTGGTACGAGCAGTACTTC	CASSRGPWYEQYF
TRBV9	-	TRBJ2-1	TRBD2	TGTGCCAGCGCGACGGCGGGGGGGCCCTACAATGAGCAGTTCTTC	CASATAGGPYNEQFF
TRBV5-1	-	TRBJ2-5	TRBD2	TGCGCCAGCAGCCGGACCAAGAGCGGGGGGGGAGAGACCCAGTACTTC	CASSRTKSGGGETQYF
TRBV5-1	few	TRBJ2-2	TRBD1	TGCGCCAGCAGACCAACCGGGACAGGGTTTTGGTCTTTGACCGGGGAGCTGTTTTTT	CASRPTGTGFWSLTGELFF
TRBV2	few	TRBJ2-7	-	TGTGCCAGTCAGTGGGCGGGAAGCGTCTACGAGCAGTACTTC	CASQWAGSVYEQYF
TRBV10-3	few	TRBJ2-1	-	TGTGCCATCAAACGAGGGGACTCCTACAATGAGCAGTTCTTC	CAIKRGDSYNEQFF
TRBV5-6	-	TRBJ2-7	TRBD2	TGTGCCAGCAGCTCTCAGCGGGACTACTCCTACGAGCAGTACTTC	CASSSQRDYSYEQYF
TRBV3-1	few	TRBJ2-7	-	TGTGCCAGCAGCCAAGGGGAGATCGAGCAGTACTTC	CASSQGEIEQYF
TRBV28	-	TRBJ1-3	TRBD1	TGTGCCAGCACGTCAGGGGGCGCCGATGGAAACACCATATATTTT	CASTSGGADGNTIYF
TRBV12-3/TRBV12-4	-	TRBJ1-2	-	TGTGCCAGCAAAGGAGTCTATGGCTACACCTTC	CASKGVYGYTF
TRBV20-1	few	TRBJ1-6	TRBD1	TGCAGTGCTAGAGGACAGGGGAGGTATAATTCACCCCTCCACTTT	CSARGQGRYNSPLHF
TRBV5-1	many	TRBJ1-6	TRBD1	TGCGCCAGCAGCTTCTCGGGACAGTCCTATAATTCACCCCTCCACTTT	CASSFSGQSYNSPLHF
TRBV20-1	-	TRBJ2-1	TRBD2	TGCAGTGCTAAAAGCTCCCAGCGGGAGTCAAATGAGCAGTTCTTC	CSAKSSQRESNEQFF
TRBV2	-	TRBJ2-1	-	TGTGCCAGCAGTGCGACAGGGGAGGGAAAGCAGTTCTTC	CASSATGEGKQFF
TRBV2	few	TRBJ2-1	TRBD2	TGTGCCAGCAGTGGTGGGACTAGGGAGTTCTTC	CASSGGTREFF
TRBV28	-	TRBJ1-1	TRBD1	TGTGCCAGTCAGGGACAGAAGAACACTGAAGCTTTCTTT	CASQGQKNTEAFF
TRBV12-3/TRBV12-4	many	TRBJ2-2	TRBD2	TGTGCCAGCAGTTTACCACTAGCGGGGAACACCGGGGAGCTGTTTTTT	CASSLPLAGNTGELFF
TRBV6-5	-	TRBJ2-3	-	TGTGCCAGCAGTTACAAGGACTACACAGATACGCAGTATTTT	CASSYKDYTDTQYF
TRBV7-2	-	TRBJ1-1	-	TGTGCCAGCAGCTTAGAGGCAGGCGTCACTGAAGCTTTCTTT	CASSLEAGVTEAFF
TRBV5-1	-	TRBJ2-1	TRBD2	TGCGCCAGCAGCTCCCAGACTAGCGACTACAATGAGCAGTTCTTC	CASSSQTSDYNEQFF
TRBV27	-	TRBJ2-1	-	TGTGCCAGCAGTTTCCGTGAGAATGAGCAGTTCTTC	CASSFRENEQFF
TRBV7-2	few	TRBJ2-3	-	TGTGCCAGCAGCCGAATTTCTACTAGCACAGATACGCAGTATTTT	CASSRISTSTDTQYF
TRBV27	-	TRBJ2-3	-	TGTGCCAGCAGACGAAGCACAGATACGCAGTATTTT	CASRRSTDTQYF
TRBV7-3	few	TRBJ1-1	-	TGTGCCAGCAGCTTAAAGGGCCCACTGGACACTGAAGCTTTCTTT	CASSLKGPLDTEAFF
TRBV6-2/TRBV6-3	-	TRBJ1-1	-	TGTGCCAGCAGTTACTCAGGGGCCGGTACCCTGACTGAAGCTTTCTTT	CASSYSGAGTLTEAFF
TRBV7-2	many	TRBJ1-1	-	TGTGCCAGCAGCGTACAGAGGAACACTGAAGCTTTCTTT	CASSVQRNTEAFF
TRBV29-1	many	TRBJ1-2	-	TGCAGCGCCGAGCAGGGAAACTATGGCTACACCTTC	CSAEQGNYGYTF
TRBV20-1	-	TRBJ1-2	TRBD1	TGCAGTGCCGCGGCTCAATTCGTACTTCGGGACAGGTCCTCGGCTGGATACGGCTACACCTTC	CSAAAQFVLRDRSSAGYGYTF
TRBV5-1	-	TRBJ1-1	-	TGCGCCAGCAGCTTGACGGGGGTTAATCGGCCTGAAGCTTTCTTT	CASSLTGVNRPEAFF
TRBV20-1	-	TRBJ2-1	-	TGCAGTGCTGAGCCGGGGTTCTACAATGAGCAGTTCTTC	CSAEPGFYNEQFF
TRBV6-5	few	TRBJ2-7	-	TGTGCCAGCAGTTACTCGACGGACGCTACGAGCTCCCAGTACTTC	CASSYSTDATSSQYF
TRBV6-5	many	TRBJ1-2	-	TGTGCCAGCAGTTACCAGGGGCTAGGCGGCTACACCTTC	CASSYQGLGGYTF
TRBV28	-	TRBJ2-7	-	TGTGCCAGCAGTGTCAGCAACCTCGGGGCGCGGGCCGGGTACGAGCAGTACTTC	CASSVSNLGARAGYEQYF
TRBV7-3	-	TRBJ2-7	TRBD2	TGTGCCAGCAGCTTAGTCGGGACTAGCGACGAGCAGTACTTC	CASSLVGTSDEQYF
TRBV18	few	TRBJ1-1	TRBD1	TGTGCCAGCTCACCTAAACAGGGGCAGGGTGAAGCTTTCTTT	CASSPKQGQGEAFF
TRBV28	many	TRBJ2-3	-	TGTGCCAGCAGCAGAACAGGAGGCACAGATACGCAGTATTTT	CASSRTGGTDTQYF